The sequence of this TCR beta chain was determined in a study of T cell changes during pregnancy in multiple sclerosis. Sequencing used immunoSEQ multiplex PCR; TCRdb keeps in-frame clones, though not all of them. The data hold 40,000 to 50,000 clones, with almost 95% observed a single time. V lost 2 bases to trimming and J lost 2 bases; unmatched junction nucleotides: 13. The CDR3 runs 20 residues. Germline V gene sequence: CDR1 MRHNA, CDR2 SNTAGT. This receptor was obtained from a female donor with multiple sclerosis, enrolled in a pregnancy study. Specimen: CD8+ T cells from peripheral blood mononuclear cells, collected in the third trimester of pregnancy. The rearrangement joins TRBV6-4 to TRBJ2-2; 11 bases are a match to TRBD2. Here the CDR3 DNA reads TGTGCCAGCAGTGACGCGGGACTAGCGGAACTGGGGGGAAACACCGGGGAGCTGTTTTTT. It yields the protein CASSDAGLAELGGNTGELFF.